This is a list of T cell receptor beta chains from one sample in a study of vaccination and CD4 T cells after COVID-19. MiXCR, run by TCRdb on the PCR reads, gives a single entry per CDR3 protein. The sample has 13,000 or so distinct CDR3 sequences; 55% to 65% are singletons. These receptors have no known antigen. Material: CD4+ T cells from blood, cultured in vitro. These receptor sequences come from a human donor who had recovered from COVID-19. The CDR3 runs from the conserved cysteine through the conserved F or W. D genes are given only for firm matches. Some rows have no size entry. The others give once, few or many, or a class for an expanded clone.

d_gene	abundance	v_gene	len	j_gene	CDR3aa	CDR3nt
.	.	TRBV12-3/TRBV12-4	13	TRBJ1-1	CASSFGGVTEAFF	TGTGCCAGCAGTTTTGGGGGGGTCACTGAAGCTTTCTTT
TRBD1	once	TRBV6-2/TRBV6-3	15	TRBJ1-5	CASSWNQGGNQPQHF	TGTGCCAGCAGTTGGAACCAGGGGGGCAATCAGCCCCAGCATTTT
.	few	TRBV15	12	TRBJ2-5	CATSRYQETQYF	TGTGCCACCAGCAGATATCAAGAGACCCAGTACTTC
.	.	TRBV7-2	14	TRBJ2-3	CASSLGLSADTQYF	TGTGCCAGCAGCTTAGGACTGTCGGCAGATACGCAGTATTTT
.	.	TRBV20-1	14	TRBJ2-5	CSSLIAEYQETQYF	TGCAGTTCACTTATAGCGGAATACCAAGAGACCCAGTACTTC
.	.	TRBV20-1	14	TRBJ1-1	CSARPHRRGTEAFF	TGCAGTGCTAGACCCCATCGGAGGGGAACTGAAGCTTTCTTT
TRBD2	.	TRBV6-2/TRBV6-3	15	TRBJ2-3	CASTRGGPGTDTQYF	TGTGCCAGCACCCGCGGGGGACCTGGCACAGATACGCAGTATTTT
.	.	TRBV30	16	TRBJ1-4	CAWSISRVRREEKLFF	TGTGCCTGGAGTATCAGTCGGGTCAGGCGGGAAGAAAAACTGTTTTTT
TRBD2	few	TRBV12-3/TRBV12-4	18	TRBJ2-2	CASSPGLAGGHGTGELFF	TGTGCCAGCAGCCCGGGACTAGCGGGAGGCCATGGCACCGGGGAGCTGTTTTTT
TRBD2	few	TRBV7-2	16	TRBJ2-5	CASSLVASGGRETQYF	TGTGCCAGCAGCTTAGTAGCTAGCGGGGGGCGGGAGACCCAGTACTTC
TRBD1	.	TRBV5-1	15	TRBJ2-2	CASSHDRGNTGELFF	TGCGCCAGCAGCCATGACAGGGGCAACACCGGGGAGCTGTTTTTT
.	few	TRBV15	18	TRBJ1-4	CATSRDAGTALRDGVLFF	TGTGCCACCAGCAGAGACGCCGGGACGGCCCTTCGGGATGGAGTACTGTTTTTT
.	.	TRBV11-2	17	TRBJ2-7	CASSLVGRRFGPYEQYF	TGTGCCAGCAGCTTAGTAGGCAGGCGGTTTGGACCCTACGAGCAGTACTTC
.	few	TRBV7-2	17	TRBJ1-6	CASSLKRGGENNSPLHF	TGTGCCAGCAGCTTAAAGAGGGGCGGGGAAAATAATTCACCCCTCCACTTT
.	medium-sized	TRBV6-2/TRBV6-3	12	TRBJ1-2	CASSFAWEGYTF	TGTGCCAGCAGTTTCGCTTGGGAAGGCTACACCTTC
.	.	TRBV28	15	TRBJ1-2	CASSLSSLTAYGYTF	TGTGCCAGCAGTTTGTCTTCTCTGACGGCGTATGGCTACACCTTC
.	few	TRBV11-3	15	TRBJ2-3	CASTSWGARTDTQYF	TGTGCCAGCACTTCCTGGGGGGCCCGCACAGATACGCAGTATTTT
.	.	TRBV6-5	14	TRBJ1-1	CASSYSGRVTEAFF	TGTGCCAGCAGTTACTCAGGGCGGGTCACTGAAGCTTTCTTT
.	few	TRBV6-1	13	TRBJ1-1	CASSEAENTEAFF	TGTGCCAGCAGTGAAGCTGAGAACACTGAAGCTTTCTTT
.	.	TRBV7-2	15	TRBJ1-5	CASSSREGMNQPQHF	TGTGCCAGCAGCTCCCGGGAGGGTATGAATCAGCCCCAGCATTTT
TRBD2	.	TRBV14	16	TRBJ2-1	CASSRTSGGVYNEQFF	TGTGCCAGCAGCCGGACTAGCGGGGGGGTATATAATGAGCAGTTCTTC
.	.	TRBV10-3	15	TRBJ2-2	CAITSGTLGTGELFF	TGTGCCATCACCTCCGGGACCCTGGGCACCGGGGAGCTGTTTTTT
.	.	TRBV19	18	TRBJ1-2	CASSTQFRQLGPNYGYTF	TGTGCCAGTAGTACCCAATTCCGGCAACTGGGACCTAACTATGGCTACACCTTC
.	few	TRBV6-1	13	TRBJ2-5	CASSDGPPGTQYF	TGTGCCAGCAGCGATGGGCCTCCAGGGACCCAGTACTTC
TRBD1	.	TRBV5-1	13	TRBJ1-2	CASSGQGAGGYTF	TGCGCCAGCAGCGGACAGGGGGCAGGCGGCTACACCTTC
.	.	TRBV6-2/TRBV6-3	14	TRBJ1-4	CASRAGTQTEKLFF	TGTGCCAGCAGAGCCGGGACACAGACTGAAAAACTGTTTTTT
TRBD1	.	TRBV20-1	16	TRBJ2-3	CSATVRGRSSTDTQYF	TGCAGTGCTACCGTCAGGGGGCGTTCGAGCACAGATACGCAGTATTTT
TRBD1	.	TRBV27	14	TRBJ2-7	CASRGWDSSYEQYF	TGTGCCAGCCGCGGATGGGACAGCTCCTACGAGCAGTACTTC
.	.	TRBV6-2/TRBV6-3	11	TRBJ2-5	CASKVRETQYF	TGTGCCAGCAAAGTGCGTGAGACCCAGTACTTC
.	.	TRBV2	12	TRBJ2-5	CASTEGRETQYF	TGTGCCAGCACGGAGGGGCGAGAGACCCAGTACTTC
TRBD1	.	TRBV6-1	14	TRBJ1-2	CASSRGQWIMGYTF	TGTGCCAGCAGTCGGGGACAGTGGATTATGGGCTACACCTTC
.	.	TRBV12-3/TRBV12-4	14	TRBJ2-7	CASSLLALDPEQYF	TGTGCCAGCAGTTTACTGGCGCTGGATCCCGAGCAGTACTTC
.	once	TRBV7-9	15	TRBJ1-4	CASSLAWLTNEKLFF	TGTGCCAGCAGCTTAGCTTGGCTGACTAATGAAAAACTGTTTTTT
.	.	TRBV27	13	TRBJ1-2	CASSLLPTFGYTF	TGTGCCAGCAGTTTATTACCCACCTTTGGCTACACCTTC
TRBD2	.	TRBV7-8	15	TRBJ2-2	CASSWSLGGGGELFF	TGTGCCAGCAGCTGGTCCCTCGGGGGGGGCGGGGAGCTGTTTTTT
TRBD1	.	TRBV19	14	TRBJ1-2	CASTTDRETYGYTF	TGTGCCAGTACCACGGACAGGGAGACTTACGGCTACACCTTC
TRBD2	once	TRBV12-3/TRBV12-4	15	TRBJ2-5	CASSLASGGRKTQYF	TGTGCCAGCAGTTTGGCTAGCGGGGGTAGGAAGACCCAGTACTTC
TRBD1	.	TRBV20-1	14	TRBJ1-5	CSARVLGGRQPQHF	TGCAGTGCTAGAGTTTTAGGGGGCCGTCAGCCCCAGCATTTT
.	few	TRBV25-1	14	TRBJ1-1	CASSAPQGNTEAFF	TGTGCCAGCTCCGCGCCCCAGGGGAACACTGAAGCTTTCTTT
TRBD1	.	TRBV12-3/TRBV12-4	16	TRBJ1-5	CASSLGTGESNQPQHF	TGTGCCAGCAGTTTGGGAACAGGGGAGAGCAATCAGCCCCAGCATTTT
TRBD1	few	TRBV7-2	18	TRBJ1-6	CASSFLALTGVRNSPLHF	TGTGCCAGCAGCTTCCTAGCCCTGACAGGGGTGCGGAATTCACCCCTCCACTTT
TRBD2	.	TRBV24-1	14	TRBJ2-4	CAASDTGGRNIQYF	TGTGCCGCCAGTGATACGGGGGGAAGAAACATTCAGTACTTC
.	once	TRBV7-2	14	TRBJ1-4	CASSSSGRDEKLFF	TGTGCCAGCAGCTCTTCTGGCAGGGATGAAAAACTGTTTTTT
.	.	TRBV6-1	13	TRBJ1-1	CASRNQGSTEAFF	TGTGCCAGCAGGAACCAGGGGAGCACTGAAGCTTTCTTT
.	.	TRBV20-1	12	TRBJ2-5	CSAAGQQETQYF	TGCAGTGCAGCCGGACAGCAAGAGACCCAGTACTTC
TRBD1	.	TRBV24-1	16	TRBJ2-7	CATSDLTGDKVHEQYF	TGTGCCACCAGTGACCTGACAGGGGATAAAGTCCACGAGCAGTACTTC
TRBD1	.	TRBV5-4	14	TRBJ1-2	CASSSPLDRQGTSF	TGTGCCAGCAGCTCCCCATTAGATAGACAGGGGACTTCCTTC
.	.	TRBV27	16	TRBJ2-1	CASSFFSGRSYNEQFF	TGTGCCAGCAGTTTTTTTAGCGGACGCTCCTACAATGAGCAGTTCTTC
.	.	TRBV10-3	15	TRBJ1-5	CAISVGTAAGQPQHF	TGTGCCATCAGTGTCGGGACGGCAGCGGGTCAGCCCCAGCATTTT
.	.	TRBV6-1	16	TRBJ2-2	CASRDQTRLPERELFF	TGTGCCAGCAGAGATCAAACACGTCTCCCGGAAAGGGAGCTGTTTTTT
.	once	TRBV7-8	13	TRBJ1-3	CASSFGVGNTIYF	TGTGCCAGCAGCTTTGGGGTTGGAAACACCATATATTTT
.	.	TRBV6-1	16	TRBJ2-2	CASSKGSGSNTGELFF	TGTGCCAGCAGTAAAGGGTCGGGGAGCAACACCGGGGAGCTGTTTTTT
.	.	TRBV7-8	14	TRBJ1-2	CASTPQGQQGGYTF	TGTGCCAGTACCCCCCAAGGGCAACAGGGTGGCTACACCTTC
.	.	TRBV7-2	14	TRBJ2-5	CASSLVPGLGTQYF	TGTGCCAGCAGCTTAGTTCCAGGGCTAGGGACCCAGTACTTC
.	.	TRBV7-2	17	TRBJ2-7	CASSLGATGTSTYEQYF	TGTGCCAGCAGCTTAGGGGCTACGGGGACGTCAACCTACGAGCAGTACTTC